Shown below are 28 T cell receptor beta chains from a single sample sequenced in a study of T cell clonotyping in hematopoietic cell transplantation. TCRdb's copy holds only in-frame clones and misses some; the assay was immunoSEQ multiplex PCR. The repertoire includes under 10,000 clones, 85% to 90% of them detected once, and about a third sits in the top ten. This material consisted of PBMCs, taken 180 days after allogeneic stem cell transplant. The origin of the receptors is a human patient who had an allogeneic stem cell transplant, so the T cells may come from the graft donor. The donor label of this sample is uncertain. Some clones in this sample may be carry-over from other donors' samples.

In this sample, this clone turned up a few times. This CDR3 is CASGLEGGTEAFF. CDR3 in DNA: TGTGCTAGTGGTTTGGAGGGTGGCACTGAAGCTTTCTTT. This chain connects TRBV12-5 to TRBJ1-1; no firm D call. The germline V and J ends were trimmed by 1 base and 4 bases, with 7 bases remaining between them. The CDR3 runs to 13 residues. Germline loops: CDR1 LGHNT, CDR2 FRNRAP.

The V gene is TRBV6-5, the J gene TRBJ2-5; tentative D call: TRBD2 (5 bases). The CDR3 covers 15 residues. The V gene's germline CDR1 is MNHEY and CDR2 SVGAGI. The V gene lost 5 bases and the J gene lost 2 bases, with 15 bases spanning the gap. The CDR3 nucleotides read TGTGCCAGCAGTCGCCGGGCGCAGCGGCAAGAGACCCAGTACTTC. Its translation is CASSRRAQRQETQYF.

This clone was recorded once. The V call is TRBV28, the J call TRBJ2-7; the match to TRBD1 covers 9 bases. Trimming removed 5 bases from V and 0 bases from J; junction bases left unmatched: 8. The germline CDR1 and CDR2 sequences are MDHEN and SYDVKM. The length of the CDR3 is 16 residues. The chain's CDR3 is CASSGTGSRNSYEQYF. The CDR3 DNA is TGTGCCAGCAGTGGGACAGGGTCAAGAAACTCCTACGAGCAGTACTTC.

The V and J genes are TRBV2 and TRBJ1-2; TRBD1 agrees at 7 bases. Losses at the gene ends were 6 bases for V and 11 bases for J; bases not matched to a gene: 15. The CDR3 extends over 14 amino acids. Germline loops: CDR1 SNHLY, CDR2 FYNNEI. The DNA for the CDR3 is TGTGCCAGCAGAGAGGGACAGCCGTTAGGGCATTACACCTTC. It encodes CASREGQPLGHYTF.

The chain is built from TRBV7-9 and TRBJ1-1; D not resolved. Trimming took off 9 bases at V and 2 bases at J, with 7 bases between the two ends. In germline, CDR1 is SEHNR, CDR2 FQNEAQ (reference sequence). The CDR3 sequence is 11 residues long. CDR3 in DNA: TGTGCCAGTGACACAAACACTGAAGCTTTCTTT. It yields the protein CASDTNTEAFF.

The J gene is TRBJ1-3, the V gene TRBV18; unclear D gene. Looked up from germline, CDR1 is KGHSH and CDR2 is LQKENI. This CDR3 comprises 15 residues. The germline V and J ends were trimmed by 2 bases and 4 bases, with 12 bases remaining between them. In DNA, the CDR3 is TGTGCCAGCTCACCAAGTCTGGAGCGCGGAAACACCATATATTTT. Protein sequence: CASSPSLERGNTIYF.

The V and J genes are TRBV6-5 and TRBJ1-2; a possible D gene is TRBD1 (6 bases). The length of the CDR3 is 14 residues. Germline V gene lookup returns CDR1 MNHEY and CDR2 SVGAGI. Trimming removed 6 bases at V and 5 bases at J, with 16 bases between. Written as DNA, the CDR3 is TGTGCCAGCAGCGGATCGGACAGAGCGTATGGCTACACCTTC. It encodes CASSGSDRAYGYTF.

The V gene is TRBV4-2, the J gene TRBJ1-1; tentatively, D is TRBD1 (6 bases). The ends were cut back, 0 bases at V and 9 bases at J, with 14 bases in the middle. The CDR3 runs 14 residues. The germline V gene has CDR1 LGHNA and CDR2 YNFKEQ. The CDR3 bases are TGTGCCAGCAGCCAAGATATGAGGACAGCGAAAGCTTTCTTT. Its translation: CASSQDMRTAKAFF.

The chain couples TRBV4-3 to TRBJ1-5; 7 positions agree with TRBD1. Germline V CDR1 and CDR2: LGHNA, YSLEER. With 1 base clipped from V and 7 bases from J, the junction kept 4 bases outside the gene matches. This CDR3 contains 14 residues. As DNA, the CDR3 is TGCGCCAGCAGCCAAGGTCCAGGGGGGCAGCCCCAGCATTTT. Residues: CASSQGPGGQPQHF.

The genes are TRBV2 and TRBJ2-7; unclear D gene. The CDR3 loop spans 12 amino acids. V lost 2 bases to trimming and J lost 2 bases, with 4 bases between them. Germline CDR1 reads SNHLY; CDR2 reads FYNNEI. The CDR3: CASSEQPYEQYF. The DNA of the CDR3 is TGTGCCAGCAGTGAACAGCCCTACGAGCAGTACTTC.

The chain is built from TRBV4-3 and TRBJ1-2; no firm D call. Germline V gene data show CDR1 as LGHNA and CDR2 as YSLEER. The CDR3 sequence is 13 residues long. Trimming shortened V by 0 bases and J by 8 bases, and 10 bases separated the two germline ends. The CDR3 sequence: CASSQDDRWGYTF. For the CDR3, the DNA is TGCGCCAGCAGCCAAGATGACCGATGGGGCTACACCTTC.

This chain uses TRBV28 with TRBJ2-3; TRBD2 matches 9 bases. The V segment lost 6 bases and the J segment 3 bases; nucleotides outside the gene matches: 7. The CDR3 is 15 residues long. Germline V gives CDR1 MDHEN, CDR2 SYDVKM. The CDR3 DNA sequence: TGTGCCAGCAGGGGGCGGGGGGGAAGTACAGATACGCAGTATTTT. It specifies CASRGRGGSTDTQYF.

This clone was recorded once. The CDR3 is CASSLIPEVLHF. The DNA of the CDR3 is TGTGCCAGCAGCTTAATACCCGAGGTCCTCCACTTT. The rearrangement joins TRBV7-2 to TRBJ1-6, with D unresolved. This CDR3 region has 12 residues. V lost 2 bases and J 15 bases, leaving 11 bases between the germline ends. The germline gives CDR1 SGHTA, CDR2 FQGNSA.

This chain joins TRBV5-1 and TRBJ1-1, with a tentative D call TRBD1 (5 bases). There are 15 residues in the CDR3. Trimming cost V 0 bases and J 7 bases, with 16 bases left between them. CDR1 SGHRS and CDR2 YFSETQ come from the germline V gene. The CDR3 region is CASSLAEGITVEAFF. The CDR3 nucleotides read TGCGCCAGCAGCTTGGCGGAGGGGATAACGGTTGAAGCTTTCTTT.

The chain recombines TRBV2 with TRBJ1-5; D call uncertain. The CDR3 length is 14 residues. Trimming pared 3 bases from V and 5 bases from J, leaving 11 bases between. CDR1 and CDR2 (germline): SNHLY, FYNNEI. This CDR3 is CASSDEGSHQPQHF. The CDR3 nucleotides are TGTGCCAGCAGTGATGAGGGTTCCCATCAGCCCCAGCATTTT. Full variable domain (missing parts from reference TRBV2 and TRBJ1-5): EPEVTQTPSHQVTQMGQEVILRCVPISNHLYFYWYRQILGQKVEFLVSFYNNEISEKSEIFDDQFSVERPDGSNFTLKIRSTKLEDSAMYFCASSDEGSHQPQHFGDGTRLSIL.

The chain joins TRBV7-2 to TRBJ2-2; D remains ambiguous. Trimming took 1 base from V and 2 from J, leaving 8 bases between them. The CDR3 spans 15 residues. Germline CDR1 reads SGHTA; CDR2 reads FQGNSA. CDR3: CASSLGATNTGELFF. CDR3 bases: TGTGCCAGCAGCTTAGGGGCCACCAACACCGGGGAGCTGTTTTTT.

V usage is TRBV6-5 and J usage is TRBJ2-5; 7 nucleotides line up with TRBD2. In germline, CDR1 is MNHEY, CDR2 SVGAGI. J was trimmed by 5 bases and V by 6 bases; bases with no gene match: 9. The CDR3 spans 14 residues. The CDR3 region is CASRLGLGGETQYF. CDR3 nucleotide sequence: TGTGCCAGCAGACTAGGGTTGGGAGGGGAGACCCAGTACTTC.

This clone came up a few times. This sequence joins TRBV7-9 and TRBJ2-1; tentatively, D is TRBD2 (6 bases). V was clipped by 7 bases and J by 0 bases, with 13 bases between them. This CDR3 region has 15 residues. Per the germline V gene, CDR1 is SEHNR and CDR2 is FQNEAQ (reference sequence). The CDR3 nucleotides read TGTGCCAGCAACCGAGGGACTGGCTCCTACAATGAGCAGTTCTTC. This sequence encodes CASNRGTGSYNEQFF.

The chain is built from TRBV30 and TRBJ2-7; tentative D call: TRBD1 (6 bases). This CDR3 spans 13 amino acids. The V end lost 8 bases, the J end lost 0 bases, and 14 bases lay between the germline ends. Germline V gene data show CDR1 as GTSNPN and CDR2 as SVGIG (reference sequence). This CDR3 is CARRDTSSYEQYF. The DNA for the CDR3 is TGTGCCCGCCGGGACACCAGCTCCTACGAGCAGTACTTC.

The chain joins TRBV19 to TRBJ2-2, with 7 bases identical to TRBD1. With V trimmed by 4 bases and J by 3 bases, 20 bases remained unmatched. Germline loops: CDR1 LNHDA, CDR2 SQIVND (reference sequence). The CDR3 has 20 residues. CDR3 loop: CASSRPPTGLGVSDTGELFF. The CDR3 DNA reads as TGTGCCAGTAGTAGGCCCCCGACAGGGCTGGGAGTATCGGACACCGGGGAGCTGTTTTTT.

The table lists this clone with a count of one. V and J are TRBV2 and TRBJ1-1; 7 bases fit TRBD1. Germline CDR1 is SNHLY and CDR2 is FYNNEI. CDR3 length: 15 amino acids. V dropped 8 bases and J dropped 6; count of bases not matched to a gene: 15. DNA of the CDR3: TGTGCCAGCGACCAACTCACAGGGGTGGTCGCTGAAGCTTTCTTT. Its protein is CASDQLTGVVAEAFF.

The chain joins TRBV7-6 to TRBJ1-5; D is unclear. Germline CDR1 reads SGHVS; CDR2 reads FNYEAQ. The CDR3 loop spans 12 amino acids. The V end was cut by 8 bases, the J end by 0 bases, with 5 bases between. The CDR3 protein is CASHNSNQPQHF. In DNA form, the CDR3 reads TGTGCCAGCCATAATAGCAATCAGCCCCAGCATTTT.

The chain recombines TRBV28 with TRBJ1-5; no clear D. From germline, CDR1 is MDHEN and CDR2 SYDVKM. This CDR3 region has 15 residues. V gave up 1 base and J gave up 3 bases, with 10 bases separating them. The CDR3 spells CASSLSAGLNQPQHF. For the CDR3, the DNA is TGTGCCAGCAGTTTATCGGCCGGGCTCAATCAGCCCCAGCATTTT.

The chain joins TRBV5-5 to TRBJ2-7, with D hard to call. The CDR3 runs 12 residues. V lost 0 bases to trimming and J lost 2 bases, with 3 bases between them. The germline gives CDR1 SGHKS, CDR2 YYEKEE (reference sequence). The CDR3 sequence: CASSLGAYEQYF. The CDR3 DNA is TGTGCCAGCAGCTTGGGCGCCTACGAGCAGTACTTC.

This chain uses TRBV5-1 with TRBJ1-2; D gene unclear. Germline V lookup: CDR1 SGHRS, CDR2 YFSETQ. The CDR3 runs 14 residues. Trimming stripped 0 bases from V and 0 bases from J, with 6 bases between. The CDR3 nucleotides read TGCGCCAGCAGCTTGGCCCCCGCTAACTATGGCTACACCTTC. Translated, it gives CASSLAPANYGYTF. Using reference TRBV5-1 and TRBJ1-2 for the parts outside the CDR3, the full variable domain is KAGVTQTPRYLIKTRGQQVTLSCSPISGHRSVSWYQQTPGQGLQFLFEYFSETQRNKGNFPGRFSGRQFSNSRSEMNVSTLELGDSALYLCASSLAPANYGYTFGSGTRLTVV.

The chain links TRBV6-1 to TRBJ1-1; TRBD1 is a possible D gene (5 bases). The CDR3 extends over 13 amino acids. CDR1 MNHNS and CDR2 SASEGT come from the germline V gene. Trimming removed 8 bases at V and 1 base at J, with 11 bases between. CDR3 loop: CASQEDRNTEAFF. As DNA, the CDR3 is TGTGCCAGCCAAGAAGACAGGAACACTGAAGCTTTCTTT.

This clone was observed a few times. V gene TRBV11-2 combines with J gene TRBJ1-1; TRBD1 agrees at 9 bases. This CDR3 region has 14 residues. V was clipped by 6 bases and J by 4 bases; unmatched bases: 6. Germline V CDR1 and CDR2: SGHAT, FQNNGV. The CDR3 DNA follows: TGTGCCAGCAGGCGGACAGGGGAAGGCACTGAAGCTTTCTTT. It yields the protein CASRRTGEGTEAFF.

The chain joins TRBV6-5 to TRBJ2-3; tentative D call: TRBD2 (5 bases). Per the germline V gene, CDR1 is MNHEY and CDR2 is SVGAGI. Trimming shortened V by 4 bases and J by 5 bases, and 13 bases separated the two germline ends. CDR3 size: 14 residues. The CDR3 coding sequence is TGTGCCAGCAGTTTGTGGGGAGCTGGAGATACGCAGTATTTT. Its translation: CASSLWGAGDTQYF.